This T cell receptor beta chain was obtained from a study of graft-versus-host responses after intestinal transplantation. The assay was immunoSEQ multiplex PCR, and TCRdb's table has in-frame clones only and misses some. The data hold about 6,400 clones, with about a fifth observed a single time. This clone is deemed medium-sized (0.01 to 0.1%). Whole-study results and caveats: High graft-versus-host to host-versus-graft clonal ratios were seen in allografts of patients with graft-donor T cell macrochimerism.

Responders (roughly 200,000, CFSE-labeled) met roughly 200,000 stimulators that were irradiated and violet-dye-labeled. Following the reaction, CD3+CD4+ and CD3+CD8+ responders that were proliferating and CFSE-low underwent sorting. This sample comprised alloreactive CD4+ T cells from a mixed lymphocyte reaction culture, obtained before transplantation. Described subset: CFSE-low proliferating T cells sorted from roughly six-day pre-transplant mixed lymphocyte reaction (GvH or HvG direction). This clonotype was sampled from a human patient who was an organ donor for intestinal transplantation.

CDR3: CASSLVSTSGVFYEQYF. The CDR3 bases are TGTGCCAGCAGCTTAGTCTCGACTAGCGGGGTGTTCTACGAGCAGTACTTC. The V gene is TRBV7-9, the J gene TRBJ2-7; 11 bases are shared with TRBD2. The CDR3 extends over 17 amino acids. The trim removed 1 base at V and 3 bases at J, leaving 8 bases unmatched. The V gene's germline CDR1 is SEHNR and CDR2 FQNEAQ (reference sequence).